Below are 31 T cell receptor beta chains sequenced from a single sample in a study of T cell responses to AZD1222 COVID-19 vaccine. TCRdb's table, derived via immunoSEQ multiplex PCR, lists solely in-frame clones and lacks some. The sample includes approximately 180,000 clones, around 89% of them seen just once. The sequences come from peripheral blood, collected on day 0 of AZD1222 vaccination. The receptor source for this set is an adult in good health.

This CDR3 reads CASSLGNRYPNTGELFF. In DNA, the CDR3 is TGCGCCAGCAGCTTGGGAAACAGGTATCCGAACACCGGGGAGCTGTTTTTT. This rearrangement joins TRBV5-1 to TRBJ2-2; the D gene is possibly TRBD1 (5 bases). V lost 0 bases to trimming and J lost 0 bases, with 12 bases between them. Germline CDR1 and CDR2: SGHRS and YFSETQ. The CDR3 covers 17 residues.

This chain joins TRBV5-4 and TRBJ1-6; weak D call: TRBD1 (5 bases). CDR1 is SGHNT, CDR2 YYREEE, per germline (reference sequence). V gave up 1 base and J gave up 10 bases, with 15 bases separating them. The CDR3 length is 15 residues. CDR3 DNA sequence: TGTGCCAGCAGCTTGAGGTTCGGGGACGGCTCACCCCTCCACTTT. Translated: CASSLRFGDGSPLHF.

The chain uses TRBV10-3 and TRBJ2-2; 7 bases are shared with TRBD2. Germline-derived CDR1 and CDR2 are ENHRY and SYGVKD. J gave up 4 bases and V 6 bases, and 5 bases lay outside the gene matches. CDR3 size: 14 residues. CDR3 DNA: TGTGCCATCAGAGGGAGGGGATCCACCGGGGAGCTGTTTTTT. Encoded protein: CAIRGRGSTGELFF.

The chain employs TRBV15 and TRBJ1-6; D might be TRBD1 (5 bases). The CDR3 sequence is 18 residues long. Trimming removed 0 bases from V and 6 bases from J, with 18 bases in between. CDR1 is LNHNV and CDR2 is YYDKDF in the germline V gene (reference sequence). The CDR3 region is CATSRDTGRPLINSPLHF. The CDR3 DNA reads as TGTGCCACCAGCAGAGATACGGGGCGGCCGCTGATTAATTCACCCCTCCACTTT. Looking up the rest from reference TRBV15 and TRBJ1-6 gives the full variable domain: DAMVIQNPRYQVTQFGKPVTLSCSQTLNHNVMYWYQQKSSQAPKLLFHYYDKDFNNEADTPDNFQSRRPNTSFCFLDIRSPGLGDTAMYLCATSRDTGRPLINSPLHFGNGTRLTVT.

The chain carries TRBV10-1 and TRBJ2-1; the match to TRBD2 covers 9 bases. The CDR3 is made up of 13 amino acids. Germline CDR1 and CDR2: WNHNN and SYGVQD (reference sequence). V was pared by 5 bases and J by 9 bases, with 5 bases of the junction left unmatched. The CDR3 bases are TGCGCCAGCAGTCGGACTAGCGTCGGTGAGCAGTTCTTC. Its protein product is CASSRTSVGEQFF.

The chain links TRBV28 to TRBJ2-3, with 15 bases lining up with TRBD2. With 5 bases clipped from V and 2 bases from J, the junction kept 14 bases outside the gene matches. CDR3 length: 20 amino acids. Germline V gene lookup returns CDR1 MDHEN and CDR2 SYDVKM. In DNA, the CDR3 is TGTGCCAGCAGTGGGAGCCCAGGACTAGCGGGAGGGCCGATCACAGATACGCAGTATTTT. Protein: CASSGSPGLAGGPITDTQYF.

V is TRBV3-1 (or the pseudogene TRBV3-2) and J is TRBJ2-3; D is ambiguous. The CDR3 has 13 amino acids. Germline assignment: CDR1 LGHDT and CDR2 YNNKEL (reference sequence). V was trimmed by 4 bases and J by 4 bases, leaving 9 bases between them. Here the CDR3 DNA reads TGTGCCAGCAGCCCCCATGGCGCAGATACGCAGTATTTT. Translating gives CASSPHGADTQYF.

Worth noting for this clone: This specimen includes other DNA sequences encoding the same CDR3. CDR3 region: CASRYSQRELETQYF. The CDR3 coding sequence is TGTGCCAGCAGGTACTCACAGCGGGAGCTGGAGACCCAGTACTTC. V is TRBV7-8 and J is TRBJ2-5; TRBD2 matches at 8 bases. The CDR3 has 15 amino acids. Germline V gene sequence: CDR1 SGHVS, CDR2 FQNEAQ. Unmatched junction bases numbered 11, after V lost 6 bases and J lost 5 bases.

This chain joins TRBV19 and TRBJ2-2; TRBD1 aligns across 9 bases. V lost 4 bases, J lost 7 bases, and 7 bases stayed unmatched. The CDR3 has 15 amino acids. The germline gives CDR1 LNHDA, CDR2 SQIVND (reference sequence). The chain's CDR3 is CASSSRTGAGGELFF. The CDR3 DNA follows: TGTGCCAGTAGTAGTCGGACAGGGGCTGGCGGGGAGCTGTTTTTT. The full variable domain, its missing parts supplied by reference TRBV19 and TRBJ2-2, is DGGITQSPKYLFRKEGQNVTLSCEQNLNHDAMYWYRQDPGQGLRLIYYSQIVNDFQKGDIAEGYSVSREKKESFPLTVTSAQKNPTAFYLCASSSRTGAGGELFFGEGSRLTVL.

The chain links TRBV24-1 to TRBJ1-1, with D tentatively TRBD1 (5 bases). The V gene's germline CDR1 is KGHDR and CDR2 SFDVKD. This CDR3 is 14 amino acids long. Deletions cut 3 bases from V and 3 bases from J, with 10 bases between. For the CDR3, the DNA is TGTGCCACCAGTGATATCACGGGGGACACTGAAGCTTTCTTT. Its protein product is CATSDITGDTEAFF.

V is TRBV7-9 and J is TRBJ1-2, with 10 bases lining up with TRBD1. V was pared by 3 bases and J by 2 bases, with 6 bases of the junction left unmatched. Looked up from germline, CDR1 is SEHNR and CDR2 is FQNEAQ (reference sequence). The CDR3 consists of 16 residues. The CDR3 DNA reads as TGTGCCAGCAGCTTGGGGACAGGGGAGCCCAACTATGGCTACACCTTC. Amino acids: CASSLGTGEPNYGYTF.

The chain employs TRBV6-1 and TRBJ1-2; D is possibly TRBD1 (5 bases). This CDR3 spans 14 amino acids. The V gene's germline CDR1 is MNHNS and CDR2 SASEGT. Trimming removed 1 base at V and 4 bases at J, with 10 bases between. DNA for the CDR3: TGTGCCAGCAGTGAAGGGCAGGGCGGCTATGGCTACACCTTC. Amino acids: CASSEGQGGYGYTF.

The V and J genes are TRBV7-8 and TRBJ2-3; D possibly corresponds to TRBD1 (5 bases). CDR1 and CDR2 (germline): SGHVS, FQNEAQ. V lost 5 bases to trimming and J lost 6 bases, with 18 bases between them. This CDR3 has 15 residues. CDR3 amino acids: CASSRGRGHLDTQYF. The CDR3 DNA sequence: TGTGCCAGCAGCCGAGGTAGGGGTCATCTGGATACGCAGTATTTT.

This clone was counted once. This chain connects TRBV19 to TRBJ1-2; 7 bases are a match to TRBD1. V trimming: 6 bases; J trimming: 4 bases; junction bases outside the gene matches: 5. The CDR3 runs 13 residues. From germline, CDR1 is LNHDA and CDR2 SQIVND (reference sequence). CDR3 nucleotide sequence: TGTGCCAGTAGGGAGACAGGGCCCTATGGCTACACCTTC. This translates into CASRETGPYGYTF.

V and J are TRBV6-5 and TRBJ1-2; D is unclear. Deletions cut 6 bases from V and 6 bases from J, with 14 bases between. Germline values: CDR1 MNHEY, CDR2 SVGAGI. The CDR3 is made up of 13 amino acids. CDR3 DNA: TGTGCCAGCAGAGATAGGGTCTCAAATGGCTACACCTTC. Its translation: CASRDRVSNGYTF.

J is TRBJ2-1 and V is TRBV6-6; D may be TRBD1 (5 bases). The CDR3 covers 12 residues. Deletions cut 7 bases from V and 9 bases from J, with 13 bases between. Germline V gene lookup returns CDR1 MNHNY and CDR2 SVGAGI (reference sequence). The CDR3 reads CASTAWGGEQFF. CDR3 bases: TGTGCCAGCACAGCTTGGGGCGGTGAGCAGTTCTTC.

The rearrangement uses TRBV28 and TRBJ2-5; D may correspond to TRBD1 or TRBD2 (5 bases each). CDR3 length: 12 amino acids. The V and J ends lost 11 bases and 2 bases respectively, with 12 bases between them. The V gene's germline CDR1 is MDHEN and CDR2 SYDVKM. The CDR3 spells CASGGGQETQYF. CDR3 nucleotides: TGTGCCTCTGGTGGGGGACAAGAGACCCAGTACTTC.

V usage is TRBV10-2 and J usage is TRBJ2-7, with a weak D call TRBD1 (5 bases). V was pared by 2 bases and J by 2 bases, with 13 bases between. CDR1 is WSHSY and CDR2 is SAAADI in the germline V gene. CDR3 length: 15 amino acids. DNA of the CDR3: TGCGCCAGCAGTGAGCCCACAGGTCCCACCTACGAGCAGTACTTC. Translating gives CASSEPTGPTYEQYF.

The V and J genes are TRBV19 and TRBJ1-2; possibly TRBD1 for D (5 bases). The CDR3 is made up of 14 amino acids. CDR1 is LNHDA, CDR2 SQIVND, per germline (reference sequence). Between the trimmed V and J ends, which lost 1 base and 8 bases, there was a span of 14 bases. The CDR3 region is CASSIVGRWGGYTF. CDR3 in DNA: TGTGCCAGTAGTATAGTAGGCCGGTGGGGCGGCTACACCTTC.

This rearrangement joins TRBV18 to TRBJ1-6; D is undetermined. Germline CDR1 is KGHSH and CDR2 is LQKENI. The CDR3 is 12 residues long. With 1 base removed from V and 8 bases from J, the gap between germline ends came to 3 bases. CDR3 DNA: TGTGCCAGCTCACCACAGGATTCACCCCTCCACTTT. This gives the protein CASSPQDSPLHF.

The rearrangement uses TRBV14 and TRBJ2-7, with D hard to call. Trimming took off 1 base at V and 7 bases at J, with 11 bases between the two ends. From germline, CDR1 is SGHDN and CDR2 FVKESK. There are 13 residues in the CDR3. The CDR3 loop reads CASSQVTRGEQYF. The CDR3 nucleotides read TGTGCCAGCAGCCAAGTGACCAGAGGTGAGCAGTACTTC.

CDR3 sequence: CASSPLSGRDTQYF. CDR3 nucleotide sequence: TGTGCCAGCAGTCCTTTGTCGGGGCGGGATACGCAGTATTTT. The chain employs TRBV27 and TRBJ2-3; tentatively, D is TRBD1 or TRBD2 (5 bases each). V was trimmed by 5 bases and J by 6 bases, leaving 15 bases between them. The CDR3 length is 14 residues. Per the germline V gene, CDR1 is MNHEY and CDR2 is SMNVEV (reference sequence).

The V gene is TRBV5-1, the J gene TRBJ2-2; D gene uncertain. The length of the CDR3 is 14 residues. Germline lookup yields CDR1 SGHRS and CDR2 YFSETQ. V dropped 5 bases and J dropped 5 bases, with 13 bases sitting between them. DNA of the CDR3: TGCGCCAGCAGTGAGATTATGGGTACCGGGGAGCTGTTTTTT. This codes for CASSEIMGTGELFF. The full variable domain, completed using reference TRBV5-1 and TRBJ2-2, is KAGVTQTPRYLIKTRGQQVTLSCSPISGHRSVSWYQQTPGQGLQFLFEYFSETQRNKGNFPGRFSGRQFSNSRSEMNVSTLELGDSALYLCASSEIMGTGELFFGEGSRLTVL.

This clone was detected a few times. The genes are TRBV19 and TRBJ1-5; 9 bases agree with TRBD1. The germline V gene has CDR1 LNHDA and CDR2 SQIVND (reference sequence). Losses at the gene ends were 4 bases for V and 2 bases for J; bases not matched to a gene: 6. The CDR3 is 16 amino acids. CDR3 bases: TGTGCCAGTAGTACCGAAACAGGGGGCGGCAATCAGCCCCAGCATTTT. Residues: CASSTETGGGNQPQHF. Combining the CDR3 with reference TRBV19 and TRBJ1-5 gives the whole variable domain DGGITQSPKYLFRKEGQNVTLSCEQNLNHDAMYWYRQDPGQGLRLIYYSQIVNDFQKGDIAEGYSVSREKKESFPLTVTSAQKNPTAFYLCASSTETGGGNQPQHFGDGTRLSIL.

The chain recombines TRBV6-5 with TRBJ2-3; 7 bases fit TRBD1. Germline V gene lookup returns CDR1 MNHEY and CDR2 SVGAGI. The CDR3 extends over 16 amino acids. The junction had 7 bases not matched to a gene; V was cut back by 0 bases and J by 4 bases. In DNA form, the CDR3 reads TGTGCCAGCAGTTACTCAGGGGGCCCCACCCCAGATACGCAGTATTTT. It specifies CASSYSGGPTPDTQYF.

Here the CDR3 DNA reads TGTGCCAGCAGCTTAGGACATACCTACGAGCAGTACTTC. Residues: CASSLGHTYEQYF. The J gene is TRBJ2-7, the V gene TRBV7-3; possibly TRBD1 for D (5 bases). V dropped 2 bases and J dropped 2 bases, with 7 bases sitting between them. Germline assignment: CDR1 SGHTA and CDR2 FQGTGA. The CDR3 runs to 13 residues.

The sample holds one count of this clone. The chain carries TRBV12-3 or TRBV12-4 and TRBJ2-7; TRBD2 matches 12 bases. The CDR3 sequence is 13 residues long. Trimming cost V 6 bases and J 6 bases; bases outside gene matches: 3. This chain's CDR3 is CASRLAGGLEQYF. The CDR3, as DNA: TGTGCCAGCAGGCTAGCGGGGGGGCTCGAGCAGTACTTC.

CDR3 amino acids: CASSPLLDQPQHF. CDR3 nucleotides: TGTGCCAGCAGCCCACTCCTTGATCAGCCCCAGCATTTT. The chain joins TRBV12-3 or TRBV12-4 to TRBJ1-5; D unresolved. The CDR3 is 13 amino acids. Trimming left V 6 bases short and J 5 bases short, with 11 bases between.

The chain employs TRBV19 and TRBJ2-7; D not resolved. V lost 5 bases and J 1 base, leaving 15 bases between the germline ends. Germline CDR1 is LNHDA and CDR2 is SQIVND (reference sequence). This CDR3 spans 15 amino acids. CDR3 in amino acids: CASSGRSSDSYEQYF. The CDR3 DNA reads TGTGCCAGTAGTGGGCGGTCGTCAGATTCCTACGAGCAGTACTTC.

The rearrangement uses TRBV19 and TRBJ2-1, with D possibly TRBD1 on 5 matching bases. Germline CDR1 LNHDA, CDR2 SQIVND (reference sequence). V lost 6 bases, J lost 7 bases, and 16 bases lay in between. This CDR3 contains 14 residues. This chain's CDR3 is CASSNQWGLNEQFF. In DNA form, the CDR3 reads TGTGCCAGTAGCAATCAATGGGGCCTGAATGAGCAGTTCTTC.

The chain uses TRBV19 and TRBJ2-5; 9 nucleotides agree with TRBD1. The germline V gene has CDR1 LNHDA and CDR2 SQIVND (reference sequence). The CDR3 loop spans 14 amino acids. The V segment lost 5 bases and the J segment 2 bases; nucleotides outside the gene matches: 3. CDR3 coding DNA: TGTGCCAGTAGTGTCGGACAGGGGCAAGAGACCCAGTACTTC. Translating gives CASSVGQGQETQYF.